Shown below are 2 T cell receptor beta chains from a single sample sequenced in a study of a mutant IDH1 vaccine in newly diagnosed glioma. Profiled with immunoSEQ multiplex PCR; TCRdb holds only in-frame clones, not every one. The table lists about 54,000 clones, roughly 87% of them singletons. For these receptors, no antigen is known. Time point: week 47, end of study. Topical imiquimod was applied with each vaccine dose, which held 300 ug of mutant IDH1 20-mer peptide. Sequencing used PBMCs, obtained from a glioma patient whose treatment included an IDH1 peptide vaccine. All receptors derive from a woman in her fifties or sixties with glioma.

This clone was recorded a few times. The chain has TRBV7-9 and TRBJ1-1; the D gene is possibly TRBD1 (5 bases). The CDR3 covers 14 residues. Germline V gene lookup returns CDR1 SEHNR and CDR2 FQNEAQ (reference sequence). V was clipped by 1 base and J by 5 bases, with 11 bases between them. CDR3: CASSLDHGGTEAFF. DNA of the CDR3: TGTGCCAGCAGCTTAGATCACGGGGGGACTGAAGCTTTCTTT.

This chain links TRBV9 with TRBJ2-3, with D unclear. Germline V gives CDR1 SGDLS, CDR2 YYNGEE. The CDR3 sequence is 13 residues long. The V gene lost 0 bases and the J gene lost 4 bases, with 6 bases spanning the gap. The CDR3 DNA sequence: TGTGCCAGCAGCGTAGCTCCCCCAGATACGCAGTATTTT. Residues: CASSVAPPDTQYF.